This TCR beta chain was captured in a study of vaccination effects on CD4 cells after COVID-19. CDR3 size: 16 residues. The V end lost 3 bases, the J end lost 1 base, and 15 bases lay between the germline ends. The germline V gene has CDR1 SGDLS and CDR2 YYNGEE. Antigen-specific CD4+ T cells were first expanded with viral peptide pools by the ViraFEST assay and only then sequenced. After more than 8 days in culture, the CD4+ T cells were isolated. Vaccine administered to participants consisted of two doses of either BNT162b2 or mRNA-1273. This clone was seen more than once but under ten times. Its matching antigen is unknown. Assay: immunoSEQ multiplex PCR; the TCRdb copy retains only in-frame clones and omits some. The sample has some 16,000 clones; 70% to 80% are singletons.

The sequence was obtained from a human donor who received a COVID-19 vaccine. Source: CD4+ T cells from PBMCs cultured with HCoV-NL63 spike peptides, taken after COVID-19 vaccination. The chain is built from TRBV9 and TRBJ2-3; weak D call: TRBD1 (5 bases). CDR3 in DNA: TGTGCCAGCAGCGGGGCCGTTGGGGCGGGCACAGATACGCAGTATTTT. It yields the protein CASSGAVGAGTDTQYF.